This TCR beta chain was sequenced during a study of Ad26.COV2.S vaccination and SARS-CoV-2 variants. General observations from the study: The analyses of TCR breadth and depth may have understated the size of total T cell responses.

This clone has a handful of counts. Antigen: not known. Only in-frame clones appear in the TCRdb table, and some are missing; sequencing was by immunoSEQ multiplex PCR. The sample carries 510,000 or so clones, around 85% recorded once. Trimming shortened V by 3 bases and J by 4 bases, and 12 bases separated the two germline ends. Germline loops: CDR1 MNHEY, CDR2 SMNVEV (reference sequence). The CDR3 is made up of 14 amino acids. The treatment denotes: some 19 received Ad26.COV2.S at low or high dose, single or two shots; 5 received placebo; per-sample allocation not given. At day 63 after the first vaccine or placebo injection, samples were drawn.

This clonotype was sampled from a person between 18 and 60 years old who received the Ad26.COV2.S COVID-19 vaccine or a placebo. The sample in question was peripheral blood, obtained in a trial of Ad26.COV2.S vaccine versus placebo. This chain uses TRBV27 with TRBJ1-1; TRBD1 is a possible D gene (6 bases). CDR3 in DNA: TGTGCCAGCAGTTTTAAACAGGGAGTCACTGAAGCTTTCTTT. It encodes CASSFKQGVTEAFF.